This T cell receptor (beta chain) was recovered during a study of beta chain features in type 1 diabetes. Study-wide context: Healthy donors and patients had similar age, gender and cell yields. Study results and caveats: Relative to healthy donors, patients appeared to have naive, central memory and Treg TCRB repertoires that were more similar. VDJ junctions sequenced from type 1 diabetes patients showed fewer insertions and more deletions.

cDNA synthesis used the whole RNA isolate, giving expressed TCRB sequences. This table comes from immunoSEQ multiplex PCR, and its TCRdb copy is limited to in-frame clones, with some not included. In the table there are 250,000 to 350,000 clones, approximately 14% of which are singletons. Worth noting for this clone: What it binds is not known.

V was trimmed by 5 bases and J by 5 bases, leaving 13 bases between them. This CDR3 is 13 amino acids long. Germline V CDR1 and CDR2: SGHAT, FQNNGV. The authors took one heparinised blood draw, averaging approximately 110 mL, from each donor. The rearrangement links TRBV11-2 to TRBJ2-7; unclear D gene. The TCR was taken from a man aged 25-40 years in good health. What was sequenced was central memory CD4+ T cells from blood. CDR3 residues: CASSTKVGNEQYF. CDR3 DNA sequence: TGTGCCAGCAGCACCAAGGTGGGCAACGAGCAGTACTTC.